A selection of T cell receptor beta chains follows, all from one sample in a study of beta chain features in type 1 diabetes. Only in-frame clones appear in the TCRdb table, and some are missing; sequencing was by immunoSEQ multiplex PCR. The sample has 200,000 to 250,000 clones; 14% are singletons. Sequencing was done on a sample of naive CD4+ T cells from blood. The receptors were gathered from a man aged 30-40 years with type 1 diabetes. Each CDR3 is given with its conserved first and last residue.

>TRBV7-9|TRBJ2-1
CASSQQGESSNEQFF
>TRBV4-1|TRBJ2-3
CASSRSLAGVNLTDTQYF
>TRBV30|TRBJ1-4
CAWGGRGVGTGRTSTNEKLFF
>TRBV15|TRBJ2-3
CATSRARAGTDTQYF
>TRBV2|TRBJ2-2
CASRGGLAGVTGELFF
>TRBV5-1|TRBJ2-7
CASRPDRSGVSYEQYF
>TRBV30|TRBJ1-2
CACPTGANYGYTF
>TRBV4-2|TRBJ2-1
CASSQAGTSGRREQFF
>TRBV18|TRBJ2-7
CASSPDSSSYEQYF
>TRBV6-1|TRBJ2-7
CASSDGTSGSYEQYF
>TRBV6-1|TRBJ2-2
CASRIQGLLTGELFF
>TRBV30|TRBJ1-4
CAWSVRRTNEKLFF
>TRBV15|TRBJ1-2
CATSRDNRGPDGYTF
>TRBV19|TRBJ2-5
CASSPGQQQETQYF
>TRBV4-1|TRBJ2-3
CASSPSGLSTDTQYF
>TRBV25-1|TRBJ2-1
CASSDANPGLAGRDEQFF
>TRBV2|TRBJ2-7
CASSEGTGGSYEQYF
>TRBV29-1|TRBJ1-1
CSVEQGWAEAFF
>TRBV2|TRBJ2-5
CASSEGARETQYF
>TRBV7-9|TRBJ2-5
CASSTRLETQYF
>TRBV5-1|TRBJ2-1
CASSAGRASGVNEQFF
>TRBV5-1|TRBJ2-2
CASSLDAGVDTGELFF
>TRBV4-1|TRBJ1-5
CASSQRQGANQPQHF
>TRBV5-4|TRBJ1-2
CASSLAAQGVYGYTF
>TRBV30|TRBJ2-2
CAWRLTGSIGELFF
>TRBV28|TRBJ2-1
CASSSTAGIDNEQFF
>TRBV5-1|TRBJ1-1
CASSLEAVANTEAFF
>TRBV7-8|TRBJ2-5
CASSFRFQETQYF
>TRBV27|TRBJ2-7
CASSSSSGMGSYEQYF
>TRBV5-1|TRBJ2-7
CASSSGGYEQYF
>TRBV23-1|TRBJ1-5
CASSPISTGGENQPQHF
>TRBV29-1|TRBJ1-1
CSVTGLTEAFF
>TRBV18|TRBJ2-5
CASSRQKETQYF